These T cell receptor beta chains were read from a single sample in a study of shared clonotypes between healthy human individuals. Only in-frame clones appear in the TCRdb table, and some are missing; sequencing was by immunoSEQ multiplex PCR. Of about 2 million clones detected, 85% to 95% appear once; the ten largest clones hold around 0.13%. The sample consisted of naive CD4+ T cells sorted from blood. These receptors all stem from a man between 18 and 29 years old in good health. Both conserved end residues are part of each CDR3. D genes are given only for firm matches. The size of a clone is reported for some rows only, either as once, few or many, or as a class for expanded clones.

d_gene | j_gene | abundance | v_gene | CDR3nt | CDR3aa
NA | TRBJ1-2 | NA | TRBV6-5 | TGTGCCAGCAGGGCGCTCCACCTAGGGGGCTACACCTTC | CASRALHLGGYTF
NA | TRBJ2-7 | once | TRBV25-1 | TGTGCCAGCAGTGAGCAGGGGAGGTACGAGCAGTACTTC | CASSEQGRYEQYF
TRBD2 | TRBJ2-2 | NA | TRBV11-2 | TGTGCCAGCAGCTTTCCTAGCGGGGGGCGTAACACCGGGGAGCTGTTTTTT | CASSFPSGGRNTGELFF
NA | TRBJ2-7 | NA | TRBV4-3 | TGCGCCAGCAGCCAAGAATTGTCAGGGATAATGAACGAGCAGTACTTC | CASSQELSGIMNEQYF
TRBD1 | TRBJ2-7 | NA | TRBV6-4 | TGTGCCAGCAGTGACTTACCCGGGACAGGACTATACGAGCAGTACTTC | CASSDLPGTGLYEQYF
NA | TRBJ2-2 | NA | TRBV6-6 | TGTGCCAGCACCCCAAGAGGACCCGGGGAGCTGTTTTTT | CASTPRGPGELFF
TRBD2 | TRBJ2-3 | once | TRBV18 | TGTGCCAGCTCACCACCCTTAGGGGCTAGCGGACAACACACAGATACGCAGTATTTT | CASSPPLGASGQHTDTQYF
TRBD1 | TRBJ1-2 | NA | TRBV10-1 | TGCGCCAGCAGGTGTATAGGGGGCGACTATGGCTACACCTTC | CASRCIGGDYGYTF
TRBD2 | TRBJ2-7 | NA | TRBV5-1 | TGCGCCAGCAGCCCTAGCGGAAGCCTCTACGAGCAGTACTTC | CASSPSGSLYEQYF
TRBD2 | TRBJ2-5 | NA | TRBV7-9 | TGTGCCAGCAGCTTAAGTCCGGGGGGGCCAGAGACCCAGTACTTC | CASSLSPGGPETQYF
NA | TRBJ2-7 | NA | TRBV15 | TGTGCCACCAGCAGAGACCGTCGCGACGAGCAGTACTTC | CATSRDRRDEQYF
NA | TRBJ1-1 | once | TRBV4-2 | TGTGCCAGCAGCCAACAAGCGAACACTGAAGCTTTCTTT | CASSQQANTEAFF
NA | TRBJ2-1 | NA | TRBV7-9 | TGTGCCAGCAGCTTTCTAGTCAATGAGCAGTTCTTC | CASSFLVNEQFF
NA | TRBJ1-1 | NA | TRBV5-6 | TGTGCCAGCAGTGGACCCCGGGGGGACTCCTTAGGAGCTTTCTTT | CASSGPRGDSLGAFF
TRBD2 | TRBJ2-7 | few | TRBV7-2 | TGTGCCAGCAGCTTAGAGCGGGGGTACGCCTACGAGCAGTACTTC | CASSLERGYAYEQYF
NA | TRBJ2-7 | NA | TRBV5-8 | TGTGCCAGCAGCATCCTCCCCCGGACCGCGACGGCCTACGAGCAGTACTTC | CASSILPRTATAYEQYF
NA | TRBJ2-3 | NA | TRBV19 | TGTGCCAGTAGGTCGGGGGACTCCCACACAGATACGCAGTATTTT | CASRSGDSHTDTQYF
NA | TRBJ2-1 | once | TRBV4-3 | TGCGCCAGCAGTCGCGCGGGTGGGTACAATGAGCAGTTCTTC | CASSRAGGYNEQFF
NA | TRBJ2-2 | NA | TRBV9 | TGTGCCAGCAGCAGGGGCTCTACCGGGGAGCTGTTTTTT | CASSRGSTGELFF
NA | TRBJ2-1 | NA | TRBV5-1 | TGCGCCAGCAGCTTGGGCGTCGGGGACAATGAGCAGTTCTTC | CASSLGVGDNEQFF
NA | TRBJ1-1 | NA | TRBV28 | TGTGCCAGCAGTTCGCCATTTATGAACACTGAAGCTTTCTTT | CASSSPFMNTEAFF
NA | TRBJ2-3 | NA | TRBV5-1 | TGCGCCAGCAGCTTGCGGGGAGTAGCAGATACGCAGTATTTT | CASSLRGVADTQYF
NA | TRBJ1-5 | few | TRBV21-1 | TGTGCCAGCAGCAGCCTGAGTATATCAGCTTTAGGCTTTCAGCTTCCCGCCAGCAATCAGCCCCAGCATTTT | CASSSLSISALGFQLPASNQPQHF
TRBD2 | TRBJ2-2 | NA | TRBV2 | TGTGCCAGCACTTGGGGCCGACTAGCGGGAGGGCCGGGGGAGCTGTTTTTT | CASTWGRLAGGPGELFF
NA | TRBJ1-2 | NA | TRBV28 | TGTGCCAGCAGTCCTGAATCCGGACATCTTTGGGCTCGCTACACCTTC | CASSPESGHLWARYTF
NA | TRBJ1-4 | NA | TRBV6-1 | TGTGCCAGCAGTCAGGGTGGGGAAAAACTGTTTTTT | CASSQGGEKLFF
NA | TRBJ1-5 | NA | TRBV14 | TGTGCCAGCAGCCAAGAAATATGGGGAGGGGATAGCAATCAGCCCCAGCATTTT | CASSQEIWGGDSNQPQHF
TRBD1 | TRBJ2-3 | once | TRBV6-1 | TGTGCCAGCACCAGGGGGATCACAGATACGCAGTATTTT | CASTRGITDTQYF
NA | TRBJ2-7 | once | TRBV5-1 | TGCGCCAGCAGCCCACACCTAGGGGGGACTCTCCTCGAGCAGTACTTC | CASSPHLGGTLLEQYF
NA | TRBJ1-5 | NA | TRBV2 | TGTGCCAGCAGTGAGGCCTTTCGCAATCAGCCCCAGCATTTT | CASSEAFRNQPQHF
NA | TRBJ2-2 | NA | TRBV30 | TGTGCCTGGAGTGTACCTCAAAGGGTAGGGGAGCTGTTTTTT | CAWSVPQRVGELFF
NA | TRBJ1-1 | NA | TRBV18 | TGTGCCAGCTCACCACCCTTACAGGGAGAAGCTTTCTTT | CASSPPLQGEAFF
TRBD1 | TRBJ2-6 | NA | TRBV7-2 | TGTGCCAGCAGCTCGGGACAGGGGTTTGGGGCCAACGTCCTGACTTTC | CASSSGQGFGANVLTF